What follows describes a single TCR beta chain. The CDR3 contains 10 residues. Trimming shortened V by 10 bases and J by 2 bases, and 5 bases separated the two germline ends. Germline V gene lookup returns CDR1 SEHNR and CDR2 FQNEAQ (reference sequence). The data stem from a study of blood T cell repertoires in COVID-19. About the research overall: The United States, Italy and Spain supplied acute and convalescent COVID-19 samples. PBMCs, B-cell-depleted T cells, or T cells were the source of the cDNA or gDNA that made up the material.

The authors' processing: Scientists estimated how many nucleated cells there were by amplifying reference gene primers. Clones were read by immunoSEQ multiplex PCR, and TCRdb kept only the in-frame ones, dropping some. The V and J calls and the clone size are those of that table, but D and trimming were determined from the DNA. The top ten clones hold around 8.8% of a sample with about 270,000 clones, approximately 89% of them seen once. V gene TRBV7-9 combines with J gene TRBJ2-5; D uncertain. This TCR derives from a man aged 35 to 55 with active or convalescent COVID-19. The sample taken for sequencing was peripheral blood. The CDR3 DNA reads as TGTGCCACCCAACAAGAGACCCAGTACTTC. Translation gives CATQQETQYF.